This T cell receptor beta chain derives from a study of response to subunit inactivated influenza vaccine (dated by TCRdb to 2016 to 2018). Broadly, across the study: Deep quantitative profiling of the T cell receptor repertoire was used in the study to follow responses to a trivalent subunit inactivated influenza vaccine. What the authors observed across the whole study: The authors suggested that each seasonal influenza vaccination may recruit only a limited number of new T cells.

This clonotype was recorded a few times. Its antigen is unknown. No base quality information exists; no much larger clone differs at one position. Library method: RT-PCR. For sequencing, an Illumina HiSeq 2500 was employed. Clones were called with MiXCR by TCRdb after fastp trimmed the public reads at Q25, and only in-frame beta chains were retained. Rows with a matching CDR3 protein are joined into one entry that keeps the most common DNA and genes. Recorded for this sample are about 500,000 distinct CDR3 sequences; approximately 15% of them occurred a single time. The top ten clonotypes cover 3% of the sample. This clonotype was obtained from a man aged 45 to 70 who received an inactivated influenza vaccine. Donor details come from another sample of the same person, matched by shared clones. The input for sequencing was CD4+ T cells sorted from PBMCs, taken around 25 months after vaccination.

This receptor carries the CDR3 CSVASGGTNTEAFF. The bases are TGCAGCGTTGCCTCAGGGGGGACGAACACTGAAGCTTTCTTT. This chain joins TRBV29-1 to TRBJ1-1; the central 7 bases match TRBD1. The CDR3 measures 14 amino acids from cysteine to phenylalanine. Only the CDR3 DNA is retained, 42 bases long and in frame from the first base. From a lookup of the germline V gene, CDR1 and CDR2 are SQVTM and ANQGSEA. Clipping removes 4 bases from V and 1 base from J, with 6 as the unmatched junction base count.